Below, 8 T cell receptor beta chains from the same sample are listed, as sequenced in a study of blood T cell repertoires in COVID-19. Some clones are missing from TCRdb's copy, which holds only in-frame ones; the method was immunoSEQ multiplex PCR. Here the sample spans 120,000 or so clones, approximately 87% being singletons. The sample consisted of peripheral blood. The receptors come from a woman aged 60-75 years with acute or convalescent COVID-19.

The rearrangement uses TRBV4-2 and TRBJ1-5; 8 bases fit TRBD1. This CDR3 has 15 amino acids. V trimming: 1 base; J trimming: 4 bases; junction bases outside the gene matches: 3. From germline, CDR1 is LGHNA and CDR2 YNFKEQ. The CDR3 sequence: CASSQGGTGNQPQHF. In DNA, the CDR3 is TGTGCCAGCAGCCAAGGTGGGACAGGTAATCAGCCCCAGCATTTT.

The genes are TRBV7-9 and TRBJ1-2, with 9 bases matching TRBD1. The CDR3 length is 14 residues. V gave up 7 bases and J gave up 0 bases; unmatched junction bases: 3. CDR1 is SEHNR and CDR2 is FQNEAQ in the germline V gene (reference sequence). The CDR3 region is CASTWTGANYGYTF. The CDR3 DNA is TGTGCCAGCACGTGGACAGGGGCTAACTATGGCTACACCTTC.

The V call is TRBV2, the J call TRBJ2-3; D is ambiguous. Trimming removed 7 bases from V and 9 bases from J, with 17 bases in between. There are 13 residues in the CDR3. In germline, CDR1 is SNHLY, CDR2 FYNNEI. CDR3 in amino acids: CASISQRERTQYF. CDR3 bases: TGTGCCAGCATCTCCCAGCGAGAGAGGACGCAGTATTTT.

V usage is TRBV28 and J usage is TRBJ1-2; TRBD1 matches 7 bases. The CDR3 has 14 amino acids. The V gene's germline CDR1 is MDHEN and CDR2 SYDVKM. Trimming cost V 7 bases and J 7 bases; bases outside gene matches: 12. CDR3: CASIKAGTVSGYTF. The DNA of the CDR3 is TGTGCCAGCATCAAAGCAGGGACAGTGAGTGGCTACACCTTC.

The rearrangement uses TRBV27 and TRBJ1-2; 9 bases are shared with TRBD1. CDR3 length: 13 amino acids. The V segment lost 5 bases and the J segment 7 bases; nucleotides outside the gene matches: 5. The V gene's germline CDR1 is MNHEY and CDR2 SMNVEV (reference sequence). CDR3 protein: CASSRRDRAGYTF. The DNA for the CDR3 is TGTGCCAGCAGTCGGCGGGACAGGGCTGGCTACACCTTC.

The chain couples TRBV14 to TRBJ2-7; weak D call: TRBD2 (5 bases). Trimming stripped 4 bases from V and 2 bases from J, with 9 bases between. CDR3 length: 13 residues. The germline V gene encodes CDR1 SGHDN and CDR2 FVKESK. CDR3 protein: CASSPDFTYEQYF. The DNA for the CDR3 is TGTGCCAGCAGCCCGGACTTTACCTACGAGCAGTACTTC.

The count of this clone is one. The chain combines TRBV11-2 with TRBJ1-1, with TRBD1 as a possible D gene (6 bases). Trimming left V 4 bases short and J 1 base short, with 16 bases between. Germline CDR1 and CDR2: SGHAT and FQNNGV. The CDR3 totals 16 residues. CDR3 bases: TGTGCCAGCAGCTGGGGCCCGGGACAATCGAACACTGAAGCTTTCTTT. This gives the protein CASSWGPGQSNTEAFF.

The rearrangement joins TRBV27 to TRBJ1-1, with a weak D call TRBD1 (6 bases). The germline CDR1 and CDR2 sequences are MNHEY and SMNVEV (reference sequence). V lost 7 bases to trimming and J lost 3 bases, with 18 bases between them. The length of the CDR3 is 15 residues. CDR3: CASKGMGARDTEAFF. The CDR3 DNA is TGTGCCAGCAAAGGGATGGGGGCGCGAGACACTGAAGCTTTCTTT.